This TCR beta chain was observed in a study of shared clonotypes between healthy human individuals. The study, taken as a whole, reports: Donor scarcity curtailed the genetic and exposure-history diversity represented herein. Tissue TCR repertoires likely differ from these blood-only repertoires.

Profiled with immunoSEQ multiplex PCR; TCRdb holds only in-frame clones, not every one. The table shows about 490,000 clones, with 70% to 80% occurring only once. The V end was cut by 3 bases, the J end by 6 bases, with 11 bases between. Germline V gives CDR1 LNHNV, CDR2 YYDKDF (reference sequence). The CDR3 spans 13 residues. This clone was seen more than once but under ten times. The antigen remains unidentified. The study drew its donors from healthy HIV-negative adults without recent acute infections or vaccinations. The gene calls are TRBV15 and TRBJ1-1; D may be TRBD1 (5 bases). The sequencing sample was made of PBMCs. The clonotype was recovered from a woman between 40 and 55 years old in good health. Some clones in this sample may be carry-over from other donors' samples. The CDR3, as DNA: TGTGCCACCAGCAGTTTTTTGGGGCCTGAAGCTTTCTTT. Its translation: CATSSFLGPEAFF.